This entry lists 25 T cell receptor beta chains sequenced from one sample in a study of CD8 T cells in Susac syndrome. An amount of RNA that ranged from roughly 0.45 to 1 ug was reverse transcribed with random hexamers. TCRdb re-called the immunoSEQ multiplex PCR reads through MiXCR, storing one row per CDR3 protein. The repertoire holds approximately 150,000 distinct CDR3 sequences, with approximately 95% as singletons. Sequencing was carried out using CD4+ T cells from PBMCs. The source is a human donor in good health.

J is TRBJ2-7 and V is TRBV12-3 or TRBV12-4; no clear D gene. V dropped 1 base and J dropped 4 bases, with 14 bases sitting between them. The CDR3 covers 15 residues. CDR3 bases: TGTGCCAGCAGTTTAGGGCTCCCCGGAACTTACGAGCAGTACTTC. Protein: CASSLGLPGTYEQYF.

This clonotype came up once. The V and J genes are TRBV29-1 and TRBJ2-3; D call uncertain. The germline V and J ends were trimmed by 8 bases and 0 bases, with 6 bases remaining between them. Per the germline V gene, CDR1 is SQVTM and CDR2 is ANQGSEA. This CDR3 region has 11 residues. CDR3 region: CSFGSTDTQYF. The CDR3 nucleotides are TGCAGCTTTGGGAGCACAGATACGCAGTATTTT.

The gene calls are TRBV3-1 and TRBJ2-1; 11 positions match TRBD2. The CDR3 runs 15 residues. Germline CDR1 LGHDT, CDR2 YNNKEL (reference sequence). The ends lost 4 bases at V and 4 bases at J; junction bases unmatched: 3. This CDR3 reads CASSPGTSGYNEQFF. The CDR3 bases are TGTGCCAGCAGCCCGGGGACTAGCGGTTACAATGAGCAGTTCTTC.

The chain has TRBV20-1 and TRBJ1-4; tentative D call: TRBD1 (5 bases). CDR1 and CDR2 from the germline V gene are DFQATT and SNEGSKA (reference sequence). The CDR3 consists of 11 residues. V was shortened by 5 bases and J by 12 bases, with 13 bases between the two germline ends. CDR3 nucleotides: TGCAGTGCTTTCAGGGATCTGGAACTGTTTTTT. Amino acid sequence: CSAFRDLELFF.

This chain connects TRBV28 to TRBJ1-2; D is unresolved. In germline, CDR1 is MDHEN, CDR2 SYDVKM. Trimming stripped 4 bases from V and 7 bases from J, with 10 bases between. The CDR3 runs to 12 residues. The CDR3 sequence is CASSSPNFGYTF. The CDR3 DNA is TGTGCCAGCAGTTCCCCCAATTTTGGCTACACCTTC.

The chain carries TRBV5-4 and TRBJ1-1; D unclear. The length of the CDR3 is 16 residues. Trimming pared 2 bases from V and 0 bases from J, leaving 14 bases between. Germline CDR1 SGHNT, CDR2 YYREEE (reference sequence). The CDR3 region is CASSFGIRLLNTEAFF. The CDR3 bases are TGTGCCAGCAGCTTTGGGATCCGACTTTTGAACACTGAAGCTTTCTTT.

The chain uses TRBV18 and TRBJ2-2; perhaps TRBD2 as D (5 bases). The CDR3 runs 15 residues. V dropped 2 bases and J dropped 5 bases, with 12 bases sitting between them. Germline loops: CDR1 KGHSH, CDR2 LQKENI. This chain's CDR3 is CASSPAAGGTGELFF. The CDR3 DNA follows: TGTGCCAGCTCACCAGCGGCAGGAGGTACCGGGGAGCTGTTTTTT.

CDR3 in DNA: TGTGCCAGCTCACAGACAGGGACCGGCTACACCTTC. Protein: CASSQTGTGYTF. The rearrangement uses TRBV18 and TRBJ1-2, with 7 bases matching TRBD1. Germline V lookup: CDR1 KGHSH, CDR2 LQKENI. The CDR3 extends over 12 amino acids. Losses at the gene ends were 4 bases for V and 8 bases for J; bases not matched to a gene: 4.

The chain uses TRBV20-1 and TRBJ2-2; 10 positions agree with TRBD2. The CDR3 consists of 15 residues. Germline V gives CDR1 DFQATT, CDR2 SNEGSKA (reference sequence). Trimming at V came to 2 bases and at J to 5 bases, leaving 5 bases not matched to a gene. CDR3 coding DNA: TGCAGTGCTAGATCCCTAGCGGGAGTAACCGGGGAGCTGTTTTTT. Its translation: CSARSLAGVTGELFF.

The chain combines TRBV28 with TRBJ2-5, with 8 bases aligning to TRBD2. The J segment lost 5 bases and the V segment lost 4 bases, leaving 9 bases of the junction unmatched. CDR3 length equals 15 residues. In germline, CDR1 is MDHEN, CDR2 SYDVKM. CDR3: CASSSSGLVRETQYF. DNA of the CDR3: TGTGCCAGCAGTTCCTCGGGACTAGTGCGTGAGACCCAGTACTTC.

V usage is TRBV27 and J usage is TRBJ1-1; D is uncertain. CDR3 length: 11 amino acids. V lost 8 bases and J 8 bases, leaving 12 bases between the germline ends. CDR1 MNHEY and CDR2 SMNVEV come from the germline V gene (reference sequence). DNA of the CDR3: TGTGCCAGCGGCCAGGCACGGGAAGCTTTCTTT. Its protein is CASGQAREAFF.

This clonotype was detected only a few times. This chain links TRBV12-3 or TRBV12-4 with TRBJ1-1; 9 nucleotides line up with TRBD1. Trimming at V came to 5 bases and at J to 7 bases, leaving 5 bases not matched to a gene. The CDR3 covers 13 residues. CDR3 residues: CASSPGQGLEAFF. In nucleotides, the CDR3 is TGTGCCAGCAGTCCGGGACAGGGACTTGAAGCTTTCTTT.

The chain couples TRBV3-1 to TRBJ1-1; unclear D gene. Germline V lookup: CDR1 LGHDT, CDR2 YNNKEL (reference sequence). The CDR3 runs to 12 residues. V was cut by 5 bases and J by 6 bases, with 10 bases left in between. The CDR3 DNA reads TGTGCCAGCAGCGGGCAGAAACCTGAAGCTTTCTTT. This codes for CASSGQKPEAFF.

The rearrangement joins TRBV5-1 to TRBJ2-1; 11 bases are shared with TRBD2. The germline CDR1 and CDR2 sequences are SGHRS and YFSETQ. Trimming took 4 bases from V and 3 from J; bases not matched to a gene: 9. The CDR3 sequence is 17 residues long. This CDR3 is CASSRPALAGGYNEQFF. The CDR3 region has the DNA TGCGCCAGCAGCCGACCAGCCCTAGCGGGAGGCTACAATGAGCAGTTCTTC.

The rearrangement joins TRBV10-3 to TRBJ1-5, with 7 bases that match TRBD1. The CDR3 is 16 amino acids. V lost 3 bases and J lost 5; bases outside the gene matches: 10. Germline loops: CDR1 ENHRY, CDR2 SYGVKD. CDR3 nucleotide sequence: TGTGCCATCAGTGACCCGACAGGGCTTGGGGATCAGCCCCAGCATTTT. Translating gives CAISDPTGLGDQPQHF.

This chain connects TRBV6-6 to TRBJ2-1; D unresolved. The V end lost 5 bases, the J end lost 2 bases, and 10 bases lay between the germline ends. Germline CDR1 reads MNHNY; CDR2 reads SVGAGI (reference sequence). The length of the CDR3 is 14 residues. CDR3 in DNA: TGTGCCAGCAGTCCTCTACTACCCTACAATGAGCAGTTCTTC. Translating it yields CASSPLLPYNEQFF.

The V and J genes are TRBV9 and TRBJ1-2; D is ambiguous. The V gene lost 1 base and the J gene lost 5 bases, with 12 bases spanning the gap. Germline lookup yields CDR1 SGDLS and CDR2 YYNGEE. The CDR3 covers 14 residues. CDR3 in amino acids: CASSVPGIKYGYTF. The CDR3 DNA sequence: TGTGCCAGCAGCGTACCCGGGATTAAGTATGGCTACACCTTC. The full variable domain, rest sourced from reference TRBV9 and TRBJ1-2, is DSGVTQTPKHLITATGQRVTLRCSPRSGDLSVYWYQQSLDQGLQFLIQYYNGEERAKGNILERFSAQQFPDLHSELNLSSLELGDSALYFCASSVPGIKYGYTFGSGTRLTVV.

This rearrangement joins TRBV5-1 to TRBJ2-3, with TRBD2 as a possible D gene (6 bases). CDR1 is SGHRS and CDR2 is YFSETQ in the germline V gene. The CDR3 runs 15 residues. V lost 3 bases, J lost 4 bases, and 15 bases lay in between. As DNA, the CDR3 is TGCGCCAGCAGCTCGGACGGGAGCAGCCCAGATACGCAGTATTTT. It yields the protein CASSSDGSSPDTQYF.

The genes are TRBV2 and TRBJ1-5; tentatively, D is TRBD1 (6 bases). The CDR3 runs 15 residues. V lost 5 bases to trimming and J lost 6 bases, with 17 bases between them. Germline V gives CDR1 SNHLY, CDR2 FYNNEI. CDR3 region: CASSKRVVQGQPQHF. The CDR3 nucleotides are TGTGCCAGCAGTAAAAGGGTGGTACAGGGTCAGCCCCAGCATTTT. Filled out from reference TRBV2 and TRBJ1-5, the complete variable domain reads EPEVTQTPSHQVTQMGQEVILRCVPISNHLYFYWYRQILGQKVEFLVSFYNNEISEKSEIFDDQFSVERPDGSNFTLKIRSTKLEDSAMYFCASSKRVVQGQPQHFGDGTRLSIL.

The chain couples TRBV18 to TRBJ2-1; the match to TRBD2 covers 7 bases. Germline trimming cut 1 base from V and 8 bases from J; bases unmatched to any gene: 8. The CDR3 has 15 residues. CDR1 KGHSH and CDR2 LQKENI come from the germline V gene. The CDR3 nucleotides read TGTGCCAGCTCACCACTACCCGGGGGGTTCGATGAGCAGTTCTTC. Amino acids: CASSPLPGGFDEQFF. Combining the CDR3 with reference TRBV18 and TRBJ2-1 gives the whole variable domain NAGVMQNPRHLVRRRGQEARLRCSPMKGHSHVYWYRQLPEEGLKFMVYLQKENIIDESGMPKERFSAEFPKEGPSILRIQQVVRGDSAAYFCASSPLPGGFDEQFFGPGTRLTVL.

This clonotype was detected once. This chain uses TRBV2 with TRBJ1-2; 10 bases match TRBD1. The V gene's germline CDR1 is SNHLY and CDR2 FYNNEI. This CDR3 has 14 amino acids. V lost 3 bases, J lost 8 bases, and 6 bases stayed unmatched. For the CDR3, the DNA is TGTGCCAGCAGTGAGGACAGGGGGATAACGGGCTACACCTTC. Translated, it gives CASSEDRGITGYTF.

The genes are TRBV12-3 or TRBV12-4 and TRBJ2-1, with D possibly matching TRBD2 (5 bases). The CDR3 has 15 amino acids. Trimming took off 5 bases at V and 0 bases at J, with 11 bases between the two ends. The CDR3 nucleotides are TGTGCCAGCAGTCCGGACTCCCGCTCCTACAATGAGCAGTTCTTC. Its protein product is CASSPDSRSYNEQFF.

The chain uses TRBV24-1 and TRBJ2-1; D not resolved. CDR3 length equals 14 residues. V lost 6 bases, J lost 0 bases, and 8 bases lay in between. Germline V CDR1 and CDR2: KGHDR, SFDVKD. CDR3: CATSRASSYNEQFF. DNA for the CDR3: TGTGCCACCAGTCGGGCTAGCTCCTACAATGAGCAGTTCTTC.

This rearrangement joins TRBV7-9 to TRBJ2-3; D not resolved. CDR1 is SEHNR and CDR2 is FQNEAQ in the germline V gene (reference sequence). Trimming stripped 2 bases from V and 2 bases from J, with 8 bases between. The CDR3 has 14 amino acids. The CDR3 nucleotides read TGTGCCAGCAGCTTATCGGCAATCACAGATACGCAGTATTTT. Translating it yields CASSLSAITDTQYF. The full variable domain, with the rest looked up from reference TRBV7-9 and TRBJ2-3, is DTGVSQNPRHKITKRGQNVTFRCDPISEHNRLYWYRQTLGQGPEFLTYFQNEAQLEKSRLLSDRFSAERPKGSFSTLEIQRTEQGDSAMYLCASSLSAITDTQYFGPGTRLTVL.

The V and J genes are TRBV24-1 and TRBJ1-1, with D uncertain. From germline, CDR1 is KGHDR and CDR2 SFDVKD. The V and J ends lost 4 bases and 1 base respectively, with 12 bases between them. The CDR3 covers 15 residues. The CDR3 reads CATSDPRAGNTEAFF. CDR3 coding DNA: TGTGCCACCAGTGACCCCCGGGCGGGGAACACTGAAGCTTTCTTT.